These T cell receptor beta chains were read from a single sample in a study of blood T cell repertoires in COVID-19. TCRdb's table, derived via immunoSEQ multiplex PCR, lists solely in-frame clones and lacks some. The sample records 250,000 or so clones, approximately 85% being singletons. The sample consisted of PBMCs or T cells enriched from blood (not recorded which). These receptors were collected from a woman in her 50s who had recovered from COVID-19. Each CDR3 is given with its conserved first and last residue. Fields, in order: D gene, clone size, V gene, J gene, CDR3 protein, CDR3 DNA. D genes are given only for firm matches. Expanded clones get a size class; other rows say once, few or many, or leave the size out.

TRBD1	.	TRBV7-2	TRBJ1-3	CASAQGAGGNTIYF	TGTGCCAGTGCCCAGGGGGCCGGTGGAAACACCATATATTTT
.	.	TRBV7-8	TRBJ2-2	CASSSTGNTGELFF	TGTGCCAGCAGCTCGACTGGGAACACCGGGGAGCTGTTTTTT
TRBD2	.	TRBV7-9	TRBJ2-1	CASSGLAGGYEQFF	TGTGCCAGCAGCGGACTAGCGGGGGGCTATGAGCAGTTCTTC
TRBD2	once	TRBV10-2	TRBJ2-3	CASRTSGPWDTQYF	TGCGCCAGCAGGACTAGCGGGCCTTGGGATACGCAGTATTTT
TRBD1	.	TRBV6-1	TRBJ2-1	CASSEPGRGRNEQFF	TGTGCCAGCAGTGAACCAGGCAGGGGGCGGAATGAGCAGTTCTTC
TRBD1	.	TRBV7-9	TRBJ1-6	CASSDGQGRRSPLHF	TGTGCCAGCAGCGATGGACAGGGGAGGCGCTCACCCCTCCACTTT
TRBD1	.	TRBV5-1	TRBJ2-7	CASSAGQGDEQYF	TGCGCCAGCAGCGCAGGACAGGGGGACGAGCAGTACTTC
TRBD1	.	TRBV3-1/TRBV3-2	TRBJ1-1	CASSLNRGGTEAFF	TGTGCCAGCAGCCTTAACAGGGGGGGCACTGAAGCTTTCTTT
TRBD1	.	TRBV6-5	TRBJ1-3	CASRSQGALGNTIYF	TGTGCCAGCAGGTCTCAGGGGGCGCTTGGAAACACCATATATTTT
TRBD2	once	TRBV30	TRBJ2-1	CAWRGLAGVRNEQFF	TGTGCCTGGAGGGGCCTAGCGGGAGTTCGGAATGAGCAGTTCTTC
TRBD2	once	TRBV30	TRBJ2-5	CAWSVGASGQETQYF	TGTGCCTGGAGTGTAGGGGCTAGCGGGCAAGAGACCCAGTACTTC
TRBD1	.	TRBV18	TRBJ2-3	CASSPLGQGNTDTQYF	TGTGCCAGCTCACCATTGGGACAGGGTAACACAGATACGCAGTATTTT
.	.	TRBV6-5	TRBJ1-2	CASKRGGDYGYTF	TGTGCCAGCAAAAGGGGGGGAGACTATGGCTACACCTTC
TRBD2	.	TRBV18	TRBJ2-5	CASSAISQGSRGDQPKTQYF	TGTGCCAGCTCAGCGATTTCACAGGGTTCGCGGGGGGACCAACCCAAGACCCAGTACTTC
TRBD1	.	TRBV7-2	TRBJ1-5	CASSFSGTGSNQPQHF	TGTGCCAGCAGCTTTTCCGGGACAGGGAGCAATCAGCCCCAGCATTTT
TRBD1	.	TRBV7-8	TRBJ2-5	CASNAGTAQETQYF	TGTGCCAGCAACGCCGGGACAGCACAAGAGACCCAGTACTTC
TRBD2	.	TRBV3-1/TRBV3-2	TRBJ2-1	CASSPGGLAGHFSSYNEQFF	TGTGCCAGCAGCCCGGGCGGGCTAGCGGGACATTTTAGCTCCTACAATGAGCAGTTCTTC
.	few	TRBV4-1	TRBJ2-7	CASSQEGRGGEQYF	TGCGCCAGCAGCCAAGAGGGAAGGGGAGGCGAGCAGTACTTC
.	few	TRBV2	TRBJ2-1	CASSEWRGYRNEQFF	TGTGCCAGCAGTGAGTGGCGGGGTTATCGCAATGAGCAGTTCTTC
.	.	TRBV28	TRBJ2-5	CASSFSAQETQYF	TGTGCCAGCAGTTTTAGCGCCCAAGAGACCCAGTACTTC
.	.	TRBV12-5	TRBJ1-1	CASGWGGANTEAFF	TGTGCTAGTGGTTGGGGGGGAGCGAACACTGAAGCTTTCTTT
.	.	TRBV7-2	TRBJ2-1	CASSLTLSSYNEQFF	TGTGCCAGCAGCTTGACACTCAGCTCCTACAATGAGCAGTTCTTC
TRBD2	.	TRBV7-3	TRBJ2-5	CASSSSVGGGQETQYF	TGTGCCAGCAGCTCCTCTGTGGGCGGGGGCCAAGAGACCCAGTACTTC
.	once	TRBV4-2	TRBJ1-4	CASSQDNYRGEKLFF	TGTGCCAGCAGCCAAGATAACTACCGAGGTGAAAAACTGTTTTTT
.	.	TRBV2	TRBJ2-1	CASSGLANNEQFF	TGTGCCAGCAGTGGCCTAGCGAACAATGAGCAGTTCTTC
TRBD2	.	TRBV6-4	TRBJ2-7	CASSGGVAGHSYEQYF	TGTGCCAGCAGTGGCGGTGTAGCGGGGCACTCCTACGAGCAGTACTTC
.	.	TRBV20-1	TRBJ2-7	CSASGGTTGRYEQYF	TGCAGTGCTAGTGGCGGGACGACAGGGCGGTACGAGCAGTACTTC
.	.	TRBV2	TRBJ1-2	CASSDPGEAYGYTF	TGTGCCAGCAGTGACCCAGGGGAAGCCTATGGCTACACCTTC
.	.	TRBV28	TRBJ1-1	CAILGSTEAFF	TGTGCCATTTTGGGCAGCACTGAAGCTTTCTTT
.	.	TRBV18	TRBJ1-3	CASSPRKGVGNTIYF	TGTGCCAGCTCACCACGTAAAGGGGTTGGAAACACCATATATTTT
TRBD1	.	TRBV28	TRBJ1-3	CASSPLPTGPGNTIYF	TGTGCCAGCAGTCCCTTACCGACAGGGCCGGGAAACACCATATATTTT